This T cell receptor beta chain was sequenced during a study of T cells expressing NK-cell markers (dated by TCRdb to 2020 to 2022). At the level of the whole study: Three sorted T-cell subsets (CD3+CD56+NKG2C+, CD3+CD56+NKG2C- and CD3+CD56-NKG2C+) from roughly eight donors had their TCR beta-chain repertoires profiled. Most of the eight sequenced donors were HCMV-seropositive and one was HCMV-seronegative. The study sequenced eight donors, all healthy volunteers chosen at random: three men and five women. Illumina HiSeq 2000/2500, MiSeq or NextSeq was used to sequence libraries as 2 x 150 bp reads.

For sequencing, an Illumina HiSeq 2000 was employed. The TCR beta cDNA libraries were made using 5'RACE template switching, a step that added both a universal primer site and unique molecular identifiers. cDNA synthesis was primed from the TCR beta constant segment and was followed by two successive PCR amplification steps. Under the source paper's analysis protocol: Reads were demultiplexed and grouped by UMI with MIGEC, and clonotypes were assembled and quantified with MiTCR. To exclude erroneous sequences, any TCR cDNA sequence not supported by at least two reads was discarded. The tcR package was used for downstream repertoire analysis, with clonotypes matched between fractions based on CDR3 nucleotide sequence plus V segment. VDJmatch was used to annotate antigen specificity against VDJdb, with one amino acid substitution in CDR3 permitted. The reads underwent TCRdb reprocessing, giving one record for each CDR3 protein sequence and no DNA. TCRdb's processing, not the authors' own work, is the source of the V and J calls. The sample table on file contains 350,000 to 500,000 distinct CDR3 sequences. The top ten clonotypes cover 6% to 8% of the sample.

Reading the germline V gene gives CDR1 SQVTM and CDR2 ANQGSEA. The CDR3 spans 14 residues, from the cysteine through the phenylalanine. Only the protein sequence is given. To determine HCMV serostatus, a commercial ELISA kit was used to detect HCMV-specific IgG in serum. Ficoll density gradient centrifugation was used to isolate peripheral blood mononuclear cells from blood. Paper-wide results and their limitations: Whether the expanded NKG2C-expressing T cell clones were specific for HCMV antigens remained unclear. Those dominant clonotypes were again the most abundant among CD3+CD56-NKG2C+ cells in a handful of donors, at roughly 25-65%. In 5 to 7 donors, the dominant CD3+CD56+NKG2C+ clonotypes ranked among the top 10 CD8+ clonotypes, making up about 1.0-8% of CD8+ T cells.

As concerns this clonotype: What this receptor recognizes is not known.

The sequence was collected from a woman aged 18-70 years in good health. Here the chain combines TRBV29-1 and TRBJ2-2; without DNA, the TCRdb call of TRBD2 cannot be checked. The specimen sequenced was blood T cells: a sorted CD56 or NKG2C T cell subset, CD4+ or CD8+ T cells, or bulk PBMC T cells (not recorded which). The CDR3 protein sequence reads: CSGGGGLGTGELFF.